This TCR gamma chain is from a study of Vδ1+ human thymocytes. Sequences come from RNA converted to cDNA by reverse transcription. CDR3 amplicons came from multiplex PCR with pooled V-gene forward and constant-region reverse primers. TCRdb reanalyzed the multiplex PCR reads using CATT. This table has 8,500 to 13,000 gamma-chain clones, around 40% appearing once. After alphabeta T cell depletion, CD3+ Vdelta1+ Vdelta2- thymocytes were sorted. Sorted Vdelta1+ thymocytes were about 98% to 99.6% pure. With respect to this clone: The antigen is undetermined. Other DNA sequences of this sample code for an identical CDR3.

Study-wide points: In the thymus, TRG and TRD repertoires looked highly polyclonal with Gaussian CDR3 lengths. Donors shared many TRG clonotypes but few TRD clonotypes. Thymic delta-chain repertoires held roughly 20% Vdelta2 sequences and few Vdelta3, despite high sort purity.

The CDR3 is 13 amino acids. After removal of 1 base from V and 7 bases from J, the junction contained 7 bases not matched to a gene. From germline, CDR1 is GITISATS and CDR2 ISYDGTV (reference sequence). The rearrangement uses TRGV9 and TRGJ1 or TRGJ2. Sequencing input: Vdelta1+ gamma-delta thymocytes from the thymus. Subset indicated: FACS-sorted CD3+ TCRalphabeta- TCRVdelta1+ TCRVdelta2- thymocytes. The clonotype was recovered from a boy in the first two years of life who had congenital heart surgery. Here the CDR3 reads CALWEVGGYKKLF. As DNA, the CDR3 is TGTGCCTTGTGGGAGGTCGGGGGGTATAAGAAACTCTTT.